This TCR beta chain was found in a study of T cell responses to AZD1222 COVID-19 vaccine. Study as a whole: Second-dose schedules of about 4 or about 12 weeks were combined.

Overall study findings and caveats: With two AZD1222 doses given, Spike-specific TCR breadth and depth both rose. Within unmutated variant regions lay the reported targets of nearly half of spike-specific TCRs. There were mostly white British donors and more females than males, and clonal diversity was possibly underestimated.

The junction had 5 bases not matched to a gene; V was cut back by 5 bases and J by 4 bases. Per germline, CDR1 SGHVS and CDR2 FNYEAQ. This CDR3 region has 14 residues. Libraries were prepared by immunoSEQ multiplex PCR; TCRdb keeps only in-frame clonotypes and omits some of them. The sample yields tens of thousands of clones, roughly 87% seen once. Notes on this clone: Its target is unknown.

The sample in question was peripheral blood, obtained on day 0 of AZD1222 vaccination. The V call is TRBV7-6, the J call TRBJ1-3; TRBD1 agrees at 7 bases. The source is an adult in good health. CDR3 sequence (DNA): TGTGCCAGCAGCGGAGACAGGGCCGGAAACACCATATATTTT. Translating gives CASSGDRAGNTIYF.